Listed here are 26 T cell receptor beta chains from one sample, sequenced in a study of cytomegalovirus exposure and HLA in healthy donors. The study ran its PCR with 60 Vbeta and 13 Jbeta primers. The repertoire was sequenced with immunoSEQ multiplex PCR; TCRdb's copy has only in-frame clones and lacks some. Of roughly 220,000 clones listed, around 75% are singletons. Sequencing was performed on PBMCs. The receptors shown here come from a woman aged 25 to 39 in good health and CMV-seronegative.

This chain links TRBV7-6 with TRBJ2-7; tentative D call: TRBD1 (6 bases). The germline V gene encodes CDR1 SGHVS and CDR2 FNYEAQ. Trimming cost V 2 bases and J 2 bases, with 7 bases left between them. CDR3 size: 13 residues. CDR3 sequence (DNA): TGTGCCAGCAGCTTATCAGGGGCCTACGAGCAGTACTTC. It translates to CASSLSGAYEQYF.

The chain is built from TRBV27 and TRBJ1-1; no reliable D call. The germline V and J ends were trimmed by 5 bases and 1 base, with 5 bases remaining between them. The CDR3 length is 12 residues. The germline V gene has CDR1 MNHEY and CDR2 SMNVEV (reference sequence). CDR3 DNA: TGTGCCAGCAGTAACAGGAACACTGAAGCTTTCTTT. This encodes CASSNRNTEAFF.

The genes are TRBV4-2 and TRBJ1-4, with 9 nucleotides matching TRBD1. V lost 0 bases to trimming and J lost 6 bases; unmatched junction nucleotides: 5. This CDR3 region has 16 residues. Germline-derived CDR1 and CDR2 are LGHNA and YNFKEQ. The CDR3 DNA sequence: TGTGCCAGCAGCCAAGATGGGACAGGGATAGATGAAAAACTGTTTTTT. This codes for CASSQDGTGIDEKLFF.

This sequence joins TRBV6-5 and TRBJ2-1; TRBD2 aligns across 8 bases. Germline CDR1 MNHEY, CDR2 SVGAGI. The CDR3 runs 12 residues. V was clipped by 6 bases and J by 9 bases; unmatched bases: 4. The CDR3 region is CASSSGGVEQFF. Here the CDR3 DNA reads TGTGCCAGCAGCTCGGGGGGGGTTGAGCAGTTCTTC.

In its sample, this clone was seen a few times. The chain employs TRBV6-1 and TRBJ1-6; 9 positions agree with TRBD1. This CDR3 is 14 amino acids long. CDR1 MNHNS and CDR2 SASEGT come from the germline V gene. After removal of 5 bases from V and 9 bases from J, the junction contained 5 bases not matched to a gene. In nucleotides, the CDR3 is TGTGCCAGCAGTACCGGACAGGGGTCTTCACCCCTCCACTTT. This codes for CASSTGQGSSPLHF.

The CDR3 bases are TGTGCCAGCAGCCAAGGCCCGTTTGAAGTTAGCGAGCAGTACTTC. Protein product: CASSQGPFEVSEQYF. The chain is built from TRBV4-2 and TRBJ2-7; D unresolved. Trimming shortened V by 1 base and J by 6 bases, and 16 bases separated the two germline ends. The CDR3 has 15 residues. CDR1 LGHNA and CDR2 YNFKEQ come from the germline V gene.

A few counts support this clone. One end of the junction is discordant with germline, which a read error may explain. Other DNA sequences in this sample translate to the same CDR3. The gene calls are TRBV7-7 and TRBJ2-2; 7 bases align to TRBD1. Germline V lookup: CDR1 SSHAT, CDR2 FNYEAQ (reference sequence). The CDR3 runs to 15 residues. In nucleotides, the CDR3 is TGTGCTAGCAGCCCCACAGGGGCCGGCACCGGGGAGCTGTTTTTT. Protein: CASSPTGAGTGELFF.

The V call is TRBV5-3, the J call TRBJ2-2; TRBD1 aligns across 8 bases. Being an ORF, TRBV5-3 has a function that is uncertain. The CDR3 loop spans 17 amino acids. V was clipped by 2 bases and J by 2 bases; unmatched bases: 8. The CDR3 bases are TGTGCCAGAAGCTTCGGGACAGGCAGACAAAACACCGGGGAGCTGTTTTTT. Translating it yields CARSFGTGRQNTGELFF.

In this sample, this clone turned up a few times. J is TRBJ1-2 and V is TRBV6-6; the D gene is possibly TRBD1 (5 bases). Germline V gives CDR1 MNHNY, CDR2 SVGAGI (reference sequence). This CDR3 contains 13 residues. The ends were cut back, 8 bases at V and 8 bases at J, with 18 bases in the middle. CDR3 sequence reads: CASLDSSLGGYTF. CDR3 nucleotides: TGTGCCAGCTTAGACAGTTCCTTGGGGGGCTACACCTTC.

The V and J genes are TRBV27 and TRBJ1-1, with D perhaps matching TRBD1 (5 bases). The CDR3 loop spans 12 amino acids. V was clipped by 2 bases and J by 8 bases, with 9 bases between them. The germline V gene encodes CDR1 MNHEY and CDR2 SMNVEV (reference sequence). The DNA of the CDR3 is TGTGCCAGCAGTTTAGGGGCAGGGGAAGCTTTCTTT. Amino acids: CASSLGAGEAFF.

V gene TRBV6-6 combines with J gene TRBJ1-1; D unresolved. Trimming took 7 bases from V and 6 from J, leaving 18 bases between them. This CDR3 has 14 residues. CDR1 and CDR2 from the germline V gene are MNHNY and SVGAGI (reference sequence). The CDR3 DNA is TGTGCCAGCACCACCGTATCAAGAGCGGCTGAAGCTTTCTTT. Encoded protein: CASTTVSRAAEAFF.

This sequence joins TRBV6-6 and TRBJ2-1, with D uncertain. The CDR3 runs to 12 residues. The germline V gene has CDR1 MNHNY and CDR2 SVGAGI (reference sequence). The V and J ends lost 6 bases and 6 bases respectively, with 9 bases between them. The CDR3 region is CASSRSVNEQFF. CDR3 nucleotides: TGTGCCAGCAGCAGGTCCGTCAATGAGCAGTTCTTC.

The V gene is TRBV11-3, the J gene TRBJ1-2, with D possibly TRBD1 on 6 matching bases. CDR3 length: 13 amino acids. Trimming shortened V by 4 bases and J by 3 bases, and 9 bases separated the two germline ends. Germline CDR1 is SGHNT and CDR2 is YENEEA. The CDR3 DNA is TGTGCCAGCAGCTGGGGACAAGACTATGGCTACACCTTC. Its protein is CASSWGQDYGYTF.

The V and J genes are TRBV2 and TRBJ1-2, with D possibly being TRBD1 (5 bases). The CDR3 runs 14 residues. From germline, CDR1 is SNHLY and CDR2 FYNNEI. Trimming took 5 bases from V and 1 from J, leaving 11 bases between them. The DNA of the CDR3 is TGTGCCAGCAGTCCTTACGACAGTAACTATGGCTACACCTTC. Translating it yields CASSPYDSNYGYTF.

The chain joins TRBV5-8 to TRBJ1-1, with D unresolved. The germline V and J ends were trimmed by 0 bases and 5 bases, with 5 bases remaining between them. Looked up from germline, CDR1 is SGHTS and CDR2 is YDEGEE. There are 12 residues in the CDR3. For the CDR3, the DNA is TGTGCCAGCAGCTTGGCTAGTACTGAAGCTTTCTTT. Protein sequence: CASSLASTEAFF.

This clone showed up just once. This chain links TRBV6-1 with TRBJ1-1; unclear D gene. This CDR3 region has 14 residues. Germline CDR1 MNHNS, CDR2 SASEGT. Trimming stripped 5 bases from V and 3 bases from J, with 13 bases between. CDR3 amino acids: CASSLSRFDTEAFF. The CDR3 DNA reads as TGTGCCAGCAGTTTGAGCAGGTTCGACACTGAAGCTTTCTTT.

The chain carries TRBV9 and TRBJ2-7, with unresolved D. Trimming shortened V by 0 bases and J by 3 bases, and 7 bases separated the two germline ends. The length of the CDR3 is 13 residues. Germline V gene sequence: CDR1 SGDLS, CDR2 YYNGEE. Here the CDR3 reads CASSVEQDYEQYF. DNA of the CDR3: TGTGCCAGCAGCGTAGAACAAGACTACGAGCAGTACTTC.

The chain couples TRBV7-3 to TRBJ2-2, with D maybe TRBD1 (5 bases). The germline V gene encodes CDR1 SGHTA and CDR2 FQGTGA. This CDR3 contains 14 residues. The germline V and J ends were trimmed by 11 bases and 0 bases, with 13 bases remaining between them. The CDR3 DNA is TGTGCCTCCAGGGATTCGCCGAACACCGGGGAGCTGTTTTTT. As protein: CASRDSPNTGELFF.

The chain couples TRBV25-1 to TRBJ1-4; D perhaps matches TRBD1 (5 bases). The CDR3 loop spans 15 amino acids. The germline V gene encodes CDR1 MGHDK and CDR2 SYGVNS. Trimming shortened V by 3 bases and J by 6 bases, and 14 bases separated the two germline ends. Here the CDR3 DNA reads TGTGCCAGCAGTGACCCTGGCAGGGCGGATGAAAAACTGTTTTTT. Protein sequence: CASSDPGRADEKLFF.

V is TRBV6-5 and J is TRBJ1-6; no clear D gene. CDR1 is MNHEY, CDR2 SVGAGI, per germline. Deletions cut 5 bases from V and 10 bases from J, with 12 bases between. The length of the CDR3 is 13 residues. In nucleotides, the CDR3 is TGTGCCAGCAGTGAGGCCGCGAAGTCACCCCTCCACTTT. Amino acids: CASSEAAKSPLHF.

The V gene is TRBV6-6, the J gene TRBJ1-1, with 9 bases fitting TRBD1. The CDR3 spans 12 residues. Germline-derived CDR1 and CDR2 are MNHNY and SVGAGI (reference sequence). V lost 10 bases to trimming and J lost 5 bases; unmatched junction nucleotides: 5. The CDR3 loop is CATGTGLTEAFF. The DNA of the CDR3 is TGTGCCACGGGGACAGGGTTGACTGAAGCTTTCTTT.

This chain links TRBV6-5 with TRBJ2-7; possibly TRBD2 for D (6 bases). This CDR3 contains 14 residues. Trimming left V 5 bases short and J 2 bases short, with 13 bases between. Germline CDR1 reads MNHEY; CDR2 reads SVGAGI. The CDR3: CASSEGGSTYEQYF. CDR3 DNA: TGTGCCAGCAGTGAGGGAGGCTCCACCTACGAGCAGTACTTC.

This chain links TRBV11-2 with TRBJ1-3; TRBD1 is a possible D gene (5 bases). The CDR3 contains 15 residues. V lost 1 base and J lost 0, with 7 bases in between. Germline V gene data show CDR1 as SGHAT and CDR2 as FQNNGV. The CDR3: CASSLGRASGNTIYF. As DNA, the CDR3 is TGTGCCAGCAGCTTAGGCAGGGCCTCTGGAAACACCATATATTTT.

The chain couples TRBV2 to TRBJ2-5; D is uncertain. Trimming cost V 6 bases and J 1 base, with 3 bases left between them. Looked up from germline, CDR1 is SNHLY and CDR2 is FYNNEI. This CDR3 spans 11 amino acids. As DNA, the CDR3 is TGTGCCAGCAGCCTCCAAGAGACCCAGTACTTC. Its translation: CASSLQETQYF.

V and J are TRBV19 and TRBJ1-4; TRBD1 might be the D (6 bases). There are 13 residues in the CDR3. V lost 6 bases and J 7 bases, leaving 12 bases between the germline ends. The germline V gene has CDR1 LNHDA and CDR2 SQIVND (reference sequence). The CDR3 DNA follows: TGTGCCAGTAGAGCAGGGGCGGGTGAAAAACTGTTTTTT. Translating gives CASRAGAGEKLFF.

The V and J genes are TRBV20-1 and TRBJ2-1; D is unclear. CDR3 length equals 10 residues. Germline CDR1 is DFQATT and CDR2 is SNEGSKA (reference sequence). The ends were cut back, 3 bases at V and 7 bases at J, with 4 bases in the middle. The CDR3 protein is CSASLNEQFF. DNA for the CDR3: TGCAGTGCTAGTCTTAATGAGCAGTTCTTC.